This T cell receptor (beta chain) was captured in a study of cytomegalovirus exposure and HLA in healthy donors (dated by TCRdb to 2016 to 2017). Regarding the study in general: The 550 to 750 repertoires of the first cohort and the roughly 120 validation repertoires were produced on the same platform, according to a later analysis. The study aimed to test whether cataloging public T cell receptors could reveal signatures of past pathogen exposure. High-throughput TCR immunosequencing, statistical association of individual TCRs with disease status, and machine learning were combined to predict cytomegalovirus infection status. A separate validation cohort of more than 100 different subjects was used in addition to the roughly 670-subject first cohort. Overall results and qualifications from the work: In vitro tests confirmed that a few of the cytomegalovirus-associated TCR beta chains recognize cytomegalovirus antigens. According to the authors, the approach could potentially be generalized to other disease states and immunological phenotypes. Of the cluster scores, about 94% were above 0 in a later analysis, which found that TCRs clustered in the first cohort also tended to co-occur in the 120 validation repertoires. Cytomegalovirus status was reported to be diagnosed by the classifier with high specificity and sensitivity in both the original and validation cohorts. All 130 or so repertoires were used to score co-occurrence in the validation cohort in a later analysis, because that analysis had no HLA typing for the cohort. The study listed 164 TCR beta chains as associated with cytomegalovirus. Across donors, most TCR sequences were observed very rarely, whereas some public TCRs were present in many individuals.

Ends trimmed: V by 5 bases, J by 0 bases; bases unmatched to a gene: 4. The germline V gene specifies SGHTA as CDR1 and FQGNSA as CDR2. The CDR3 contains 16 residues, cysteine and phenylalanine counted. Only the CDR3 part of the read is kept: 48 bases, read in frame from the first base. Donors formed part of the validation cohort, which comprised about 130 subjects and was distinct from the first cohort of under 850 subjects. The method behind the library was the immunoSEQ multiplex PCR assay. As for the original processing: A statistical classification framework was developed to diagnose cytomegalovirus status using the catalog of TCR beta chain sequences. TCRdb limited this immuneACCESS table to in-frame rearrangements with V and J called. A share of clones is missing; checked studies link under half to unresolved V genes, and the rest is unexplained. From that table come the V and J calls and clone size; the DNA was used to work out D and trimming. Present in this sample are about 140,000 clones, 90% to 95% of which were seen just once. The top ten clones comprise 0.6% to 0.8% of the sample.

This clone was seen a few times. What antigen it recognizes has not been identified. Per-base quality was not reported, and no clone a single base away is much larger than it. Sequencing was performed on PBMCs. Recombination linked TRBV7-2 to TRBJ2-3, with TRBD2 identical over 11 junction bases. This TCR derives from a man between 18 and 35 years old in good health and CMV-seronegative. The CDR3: CASSLLAGASTDTQYF. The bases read TGTGCCAGCAGCCTACTAGCGGGAGCTAGCACAGATACGCAGTATTTT.